These 10 T cell receptor beta chains were sequenced from one sample in a study of metastatic and nonmetastatic thyroid tumors. All patients were treatment-naive before thyroid surgery. TCRdb reanalyzed the PCR reads with MiXCR. Seen here are about 5,000 clones, 30% to 35% observed once, and the top ten hold 28%. Sequencing used adjacent normal tissue. All receptors derive from a male donor with papillary thyroid cancer or a benign thyroid nodule (not recorded which). Some clones in this sample may be carry-over from other donors' samples.

The V and J genes are TRBV24-1 and TRBJ2-2; D might be TRBD1 (6 bases). CDR3 length: 20 residues. Trimming shortened V by 9 bases and J by 5 bases, and 33 bases separated the two germline ends. Per germline, CDR1 KGHDR and CDR2 SFDVKD. CDR3 amino acids: CATHQATGFFVVDSTGELFF. In DNA, the CDR3 is TGTGCCACCCATCAGGCAACAGGGTTTTTCGTTGTTGATTCTACCGGGGAGCTGTTTTTT.

The table lists this clone with a few counts. The genes are TRBV6-2 or TRBV6-3 and TRBJ2-4; no definite D call. The CDR3 covers 17 residues. CDR1 and CDR2 from the germline V gene are MNHEY and SVGEGT. Trimming left V 0 bases short and J 0 bases short, with 12 bases between. The CDR3 loop is CASSYSIPLLAKNIQYF. The CDR3 nucleotides are TGTGCCAGCAGTTACTCGATACCCTTGCTAGCCAAAAACATTCAGTACTTC.

This clone was detected ten times or more. The genes are TRBV11-3 and TRBJ1-2; 7 nucleotides agree with TRBD1. The trim removed 5 bases at V and 8 bases at J, leaving 17 bases unmatched. Germline V gene lookup returns CDR1 SGHNT and CDR2 YENEEA. This CDR3 spans 16 amino acids. CDR3 loop: CASSPGGGRTFFGYTF. The CDR3 DNA sequence: TGTGCCAGCAGCCCAGGAGGGGGCAGGACCTTCTTCGGCTACACCTTC.

This clone was observed a few times. CDR3 sequence reads: CAISDSEQGALNTEAFF. In nucleotides, the CDR3 is TGTGCCATCAGTGACTCAGAACAGGGGGCCTTGAACACTGAAGCTTTCTTT. The chain is built from TRBV10-3 and TRBJ1-1; 9 bases agree with TRBD1. Germline V gene sequence: CDR1 ENHRY, CDR2 SYGVKD. V lost 3 bases and J lost 0; bases outside the gene matches: 8. The CDR3 is 17 residues long.

This clone showed up just a few times. The V and J genes are TRBV2 and TRBJ2-3, with 7 bases fitting TRBD2. The junction had 11 bases not matched to a gene; V was cut back by 8 bases and J by 3 bases. CDR1 is SNHLY, CDR2 FYNNEI, per germline. This CDR3 has 15 amino acids. Here the CDR3 DNA reads TGTGCCAGCCTATACGGGGGACTATCAACAGATACGCAGTATTTT. Translation gives CASLYGGLSTDTQYF. The entire variable domain, with the rest obtained from reference TRBV2 and TRBJ2-3, is as follows: EPEVTQTPSHQVTQMGQEVILRCVPISNHLYFYWYRQILGQKVEFLVSFYNNEISEKSEIFDDQFSVERPDGSNFTLKIRSTKLEDSAMYFCASLYGGLSTDTQYFGPGTRLTVL.

The CDR3 sequence: CAAARRVEGYTF. CDR3 in DNA: TGTGCCGCCGCCAGGCGGGTAGAGGGCTACACCTTC. The J gene is TRBJ1-2, the V gene TRBV6-1; D is unclear. CDR1 MNHNS and CDR2 SASEGT come from the germline V gene. The ends were cut back, 11 bases at V and 8 bases at J, with 18 bases in the middle. The CDR3 is made up of 12 amino acids.

The rearrangement joins TRBV12-3 or TRBV12-4 to TRBJ1-3; D uncertain. V lost 3 bases and J lost 0, with 3 bases in between. CDR3 size: 13 residues. The CDR3 coding sequence is TGTGCCAGCAGTTTTGGCTCTGGAAACACCATATATTTT. Translation: CASSFGSGNTIYF.

This clone is labeled as medium-sized. J is TRBJ2-1 and V is TRBV6-1; no clear D. There are 11 residues in the CDR3. The V end lost 7 bases, the J end lost 10 bases, and 11 bases lay between the germline ends. Germline V gene lookup returns CDR1 MNHNS and CDR2 SASEGT. The CDR3 sequence: CASKLSHEQFF. CDR3 sequence (DNA): TGTGCCAGCAAACTTAGCCACGAGCAGTTCTTC.

J is TRBJ1-1 and V is TRBV18, with D possibly being TRBD1 (6 bases). V was cut by 4 bases and J by 1 base, with 10 bases left in between. The CDR3 has 14 residues. CDR1 KGHSH and CDR2 LQKENI come from the germline V gene. The CDR3 region is CASSLEGGNTEAFF. The CDR3 DNA sequence: TGTGCCAGCTCACTGGAGGGGGGGAACACTGAAGCTTTCTTT.

Concerning this clone: The conserved closing phenylalanine or tryptophan is absent in this CDR3, likely reflecting a read error. The rearrangement joins TRBV19 to TRBJ1-1, with unresolved D. There are 13 residues in the CDR3. Germline V gene sequence: CDR1 LNHDA, CDR2 SQIVND (reference sequence). In nucleotides, the CDR3 is TGTGCCCGTAGTCCATTGTCGAACACTGAAGCTTTCTTA. Translation gives CARSPLSNTEAFL.